The 9 T cell receptor beta chains below come from one sample, sequenced in a study of radiotherapy plus CTLA-4 blockade in lung cancer. Assay: immunoSEQ multiplex PCR; the TCRdb copy retains only in-frame clones and omits some. The sample records fewer than 65,000 clones, about 80% being singletons. The starting material was peripheral blood, obtained from a patient treated with radiotherapy plus ipilimumab. Source of these receptors: a human donor with non-small cell lung cancer whose response to radiotherapy plus ipilimumab could not be evaluated.

The genes are TRBV4-3 and TRBJ1-5, with D perhaps TRBD1 (6 bases). Trimming pared 0 bases from V and 6 bases from J, leaving 12 bases between. The CDR3 loop spans 15 amino acids. Germline V gene lookup returns CDR1 LGHNA and CDR2 YSLEER. The CDR3 sequence: CASSQDWGPGQPQHF. CDR3 DNA sequence: TGCGCCAGCAGCCAAGATTGGGGGCCGGGTCAGCCCCAGCATTTT.

This clone was observed once. The genes are TRBV2 and TRBJ2-7; D possibly corresponds to TRBD1 (6 bases). The CDR3 sequence is 13 residues long. Germline V lookup: CDR1 SNHLY, CDR2 FYNNEI. V was clipped by 7 bases and J by 5 bases, with 15 bases between them. The CDR3 reads CASTLDRLNEQYF. In DNA form, the CDR3 reads TGTGCCAGCACTCTAGACAGGCTTAACGAGCAGTACTTC. The full variable domain, rest sourced from reference TRBV2 and TRBJ2-7, is EPEVTQTPSHQVTQMGQEVILRCVPISNHLYFYWYRQILGQKVEFLVSFYNNEISEKSEIFDDQFSVERPDGSNFTLKIRSTKLEDSAMYFCASTLDRLNEQYFGPGTRLTVT.

The count of this clone is one. The rearrangement links TRBV11-3 to TRBJ2-1; 9 nucleotides match TRBD2. There are 15 residues in the CDR3. The V gene's germline CDR1 is SGHNT and CDR2 YENEEA. With 1 base clipped from V and 7 bases from J, the junction kept 5 bases outside the gene matches. Here the CDR3 reads CASSLVGGRGNEQFF. CDR3 DNA: TGTGCCAGCAGCTTAGTTGGCGGGAGGGGAAATGAGCAGTTCTTC.

The V gene is TRBV27, the J gene TRBJ2-7; a weak D match, TRBD1 (6 bases). Germline lookup yields CDR1 MNHEY and CDR2 SMNVEV (reference sequence). This CDR3 has 13 residues. The germline V and J ends were trimmed by 8 bases and 3 bases, with 14 bases remaining between them. As DNA, the CDR3 is TGTGCCAGCGGACAGTTCGCAGGCTACGAGCAGTACTTC. Protein product: CASGQFAGYEQYF.

The J gene is TRBJ2-1, the V gene TRBV25-1; 9 bases map to TRBD2. CDR1 is MGHDK, CDR2 SYGVNS, per germline. This CDR3 is built from 14 residues. V was clipped by 3 bases and J by 4 bases; unmatched bases: 1. CDR3 sequence (DNA): TGTGCCAGCAGTGAGGCGGGAGGGTACAATGAGCAGTTCTTC. It codes for CASSEAGGYNEQFF.

The rearrangement links TRBV19 to TRBJ1-4; TRBD1 matches 7 bases. V lost 5 bases, J lost 3 bases, and 9 bases stayed unmatched. Germline CDR1 is LNHDA and CDR2 is SQIVND (reference sequence). CDR3 length: 16 amino acids. CDR3 amino acids: CASSPDREVPNEKLFF. The CDR3 nucleotides are TGTGCCAGTAGTCCCGACAGGGAGGTCCCTAATGAAAAACTGTTTTTT. Drawing the rest from reference TRBV19 and TRBJ1-4, the complete variable domain is DGGITQSPKYLFRKEGQNVTLSCEQNLNHDAMYWYRQDPGQGLRLIYYSQIVNDFQKGDIAEGYSVSREKKESFPLTVTSAQKNPTAFYLCASSPDREVPNEKLFFGSGTQLSVL.

This clone rates as medium-sized. The V and J genes are TRBV7-2 and TRBJ2-1; 10 bases map to TRBD2. Germline CDR1 reads SGHTA; CDR2 reads FQGNSA. The CDR3 has 15 residues. The V gene end was trimmed by 5 bases and the J gene end by 0 bases; junction bases not matched to a gene: 1. The CDR3 loop reads CASSTSGVSYNEQFF. The CDR3 DNA follows: TGTGCCAGCAGCACTAGCGGGGTCTCCTACAATGAGCAGTTCTTC.

The V and J genes are TRBV19 and TRBJ2-1; no clear D. V lost 3 bases and J 7 bases, leaving 13 bases between the germline ends. This CDR3 contains 14 residues. The germline gives CDR1 LNHDA, CDR2 SQIVND (reference sequence). CDR3 DNA: TGTGCCAGTAGTATGGCGGTCACGGGTAATGAGCAGTTCTTC. Protein: CASSMAVTGNEQFF.

This clone showed up just a few times. V usage is TRBV6-1 and J usage is TRBJ1-6; 9 nucleotides agree with TRBD1. In germline, CDR1 is MNHNS, CDR2 SASEGT. J gave up 6 bases and V 6 bases, and 3 bases lay outside the gene matches. CDR3 length equals 14 residues. The DNA of the CDR3 is TGTGCCAGCAGGGCGGACAGGGGTAATTCACCCCTCCACTTT. Its translation: CASRADRGNSPLHF.